The sequence of this T cell receptor beta chain was determined in a study of shared clonotypes between healthy human individuals. This CDR3 has 13 amino acids. The V segment lost 0 bases and the J segment 10 bases; nucleotides outside the gene matches: 3. Germline V gene sequence: CDR1 MNHNS, CDR2 SASEGT. Sequencing used immunoSEQ multiplex PCR; TCRdb keeps in-frame clones, though not all of them. Counted here are roughly 2.5 million clones, more than 90% occurring once; the ten biggest clones make up 0.11% to 0.15%. The receptor's source is a man aged 18 to 30 in good health. The chain links TRBV6-1 to TRBJ2-1, with 7 bases matching TRBD2. The sample was naive CD4+ T cells sorted from blood. The subset denotes: CD45RA+ positively selected. The chain's CDR3 is CASSEAEAGEQFF. The CDR3 DNA sequence: TGTGCCAGCAGTGAAGCTGAAGCGGGGGAGCAGTTCTTC.